The text below deals with one T cell receptor (beta chain). CDR1 MNHEY and CDR2 SVGAGI come from the germline V gene. J lost 0 bases, V lost 6 bases, and 3 bases had no gene match. The CDR3 is 14 amino acids. This entry comes from a study of blood T cell repertoires in COVID-19. Study background: Spain, Italy and the United States supplied samples that represented acute and convalescent COVID-19.

TCRdb keeps only in-frame clones here, not all; method: immunoSEQ multiplex PCR. Counted here are about 350,000 clones, about 89% occurring once; the ten biggest clones make up roughly 6%. This clonotype was sampled from a woman aged 45 to 65 with COVID-19, enrolled during active disease. Material: peripheral blood. The rearrangement uses TRBV6-5 and TRBJ2-7; TRBD2 matches 9 bases. The CDR3 region is CASSLTSGSYEQYF. CDR3 DNA: TGTGCCAGCAGCTTGACTAGCGGCTCCTACGAGCAGTACTTC.